This T cell receptor beta chain was captured in a study of T cell changes during pregnancy in multiple sclerosis. Germline V gene sequence: CDR1 KGHSH, CDR2 LQKENI. This CDR3 region has 16 residues. J gave up 3 bases and V 1 base, and 5 bases lay outside the gene matches. Profiled with immunoSEQ multiplex PCR; TCRdb holds only in-frame clones, not every one. The sample gives about 52,000 clones, about 90% of which show up once; 0.16% is in the top ten. The TCR was taken from a female donor in good health, enrolled as a control in a pregnancy study. This chain uses TRBV18 with TRBJ2-3; 9 nucleotides line up with TRBD1. Specimen: CD4+ T cells from peripheral blood mononuclear cells, collected after pregnancy. CDR3 protein: CASSPRGDRATDTQYF. The CDR3, as DNA: TGTGCCAGCTCACCACGGGGGGACAGGGCAACAGATACGCAGTATTTT.